This TCR beta chain was observed in a study of blood T cell repertoires in COVID-19. About the research overall: Both acute and convalescent COVID-19 samples were obtained from the United States, Italy and Spain. T cells, B-cell-depleted T cells, or PBMCs provided the cDNA or gDNA that served as material.

Method: immunoSEQ multiplex PCR; TCRdb's copy keeps in-frame clones and lacks some. This sample yields 20,000 to 25,000 clones, of which about nine tenths are seen a single time; around 3.8% belongs to the top ten. The specimen sequenced was peripheral blood. The TCR sequence derives from a middle-aged man with active COVID-19.

In nucleotides, the CDR3 is TGCGCCAGCAGGACAGGGAGCAGCTATGGCTACACCTTC. Translated, it gives CASRTGSSYGYTF. This chain connects TRBV4-1 to TRBJ1-2, with TRBD1 matching 7 bases. V shed 6 bases, J shed 4 bases, and the junction held 5 bases outside the gene matches. Germline lookup yields CDR1 MGHRA and CDR2 YSYEKL. CDR3 length: 13 amino acids.